This T cell receptor (beta chain) originates from a study of CD8+ T cells in alopecia areata. V lost 8 bases, J lost 7 bases, and 17 bases lay in between. The germline CDR1 and CDR2 sequences are MNHEY and SVGAGI. This CDR3 is built from 14 residues. Extracted RNA was reverse transcribed into cDNA, the sequencing template. TCRdb's copy holds only in-frame clones and misses some; the assay was immunoSEQ multiplex PCR. Altogether roughly 13,000 clones are present, 58% being singletons, with the ten largest covering approximately 3.5%. In a group of about 5 patients, CD4+ cells were sorted into CD25+CD127- cells.

The specimen was CD4+ Tregs sorted from blood. V usage is TRBV6-5 and J usage is TRBJ2-2; D possibly corresponds to TRBD2 (7 bases). The receptor was derived from a human donor with alopecia areata. The CDR3 spells CASRWAGAGGELFF. CDR3 coding DNA: TGTGCCAGCCGATGGGCGGGGGCTGGCGGGGAGCTGTTTTTT.